Many counts were recorded for the clone carrying this T cell receptor (beta chain). The antigen is unknown. The iRepertoire nested amplicon-rescue multiplex PCR amplified TCR alpha and beta CDR3s from RNA. Input was roughly 100-450 ng of tissue mRNA or PBMC total RNA. TCRdb itself ran the multiplex PCR reads through MiXCR, one entry per CDR3 protein. The table has some 180,000 distinct CDR3 sequences, about 31% seen once; the top ten hold 20% to 25%. The sample is drawn from a study of glioma-infiltrating T cells. Findings and caveats of the study: Above-expected tissue-blood divergence occurred in all gliomas, most in low-grade ones. Very few CDR3 sequences were shared between tissue and blood.

CDR1 is MNHEY, CDR2 SVGEGT, per germline. With 7 bases clipped from V and 8 bases from J, the junction kept 11 bases outside the gene matches. The CDR3 is 15 amino acids. The TCR was taken from a human donor with low-grade glioma or glioblastoma, undergoing nonglioma brain surgery, or in good health (not recorded which). The material sequenced was glioma tissue, nonneoplastic brain tissue, or PBMCs (not recorded which). The rearrangement uses TRBV6-2 or TRBV6-3 and TRBJ2-1; 10 positions agree with TRBD2. CDR3 region: CASIGLAERADEQFF. CDR3 nucleotide sequence: TGTGCCAGCATTGGACTAGCGGAGAGAGCTGATGAGCAGTTCTTC.